This entry features one T cell receptor (beta chain) sequence. This clonotype was seen many times. There is no known antigen for this receptor. No much larger clone exists at a distance of one base, and base qualities are not known. This record belongs to a study of identical twins (dated by TCRdb to the mid-2010s). Background for the entire study: To test whether fetal clonotypes persist, the study used deep sequencing on TCR alpha and beta repertoires from monozygotic twins, unrelated adults of various ages, and cord blood. To rule out contamination, the twin experiments were replicated at different times with different library preparation protocols.

Trimming accounts for 0 bases at V and 2 bases at J, while the number of junction bases matched to no gene is 1. The germline V gene encodes CDR1 SGHRS and CDR2 YFSETQ. Counted from cysteine to phenylalanine, this CDR3 has 15 amino acids. CDR3 DNA only is kept here, 45 bases in frame from base 1. Here is what the overall study found, with its caveats: Recombination models systematically underestimated out-of-frame TCR alpha sharing in monozygotic twins but agreed with sharing between unrelated individuals. Zero-insertion analyses could be partly confounded by invariant T cells such as MAIT and iNKT, although diverse VJ usage argued against such confounding for most clonotypes. Because the same donors could not be followed over many years, the conclusions relied on cross-sectional statistical analysis. Compared with coincidental sharing between unrelated individuals, out-of-frame TCR alpha sequences shared between twins had an excess of sequences with low generation probability. A weaker excess of twin sharing was found in beta out-of-frame sequences because the signal-to-noise ratio was lowered by fewer shared sequences. Fewer insertions were carried by abundant cord blood beta clonotypes, a similar but weaker trend appeared in young adult naive repertoires, and no such trend appeared in memory repertoires.

The library was produced with 5' RACE. Sequencing instrument: Illumina HiSeq 2000. Template switching added a universal primer binding site, and the final cDNA carried a unique molecular identifier that allowed TCR cDNA molecules to be counted accurately. Specific primers in the conserved constant-segment region were used to synthesize first-strand cDNA for the TCR alpha and beta chains. To control for contamination, every cDNA library carried two barcodes: a SMART-Mk sample barcode plus Illumina barcodes. Two successive PCR steps introduced TruSeq adapter sequences along with Illumina sample barcodes. TCR alpha and beta cDNA libraries were sequenced on the Illumina HiSeq platform with custom primers. Per the authors' processing: MiGEC was used to process raw reads and extract unique molecular identifiers, and MiXCR was used to find CDR3 positions. Recombination models were inferred per individual with the repgenHMM and IGoR tools using an EM algorithm. Shared clonotypes were analyzed with the tcR package in R, and sharing was normalized by the product of cloneset sizes. To study raw recombination without the effects of thymic and clonal selection, out-of-frame nonproductive sequences were analyzed. TCRdb reworked the public reads: Q25 trimming with fastp, MiXCR clone assembly, productive beta chains retained. Rows merge per CDR3 protein into single entries with the most common DNA and genes. The V and J calls and clone size are TCRdb's, not the authors'. This sample gives around 370,000 distinct CDR3 sequences in total; roughly 9% of them show up just once. Roughly 8.9% of the sample is in the top ten clones.

Only healthy Caucasian donors were included. Three unrelated non-twin adults were additionally sequenced: a male aged 18 to 30, a male aged 50 to 60 and a female aged 50 to 60. Miltenyi CD45RO+ enrichment and human naive T-cell isolation kits were used to isolate memory (CD45RO+) and naive T cells from PBMC. This TCR was recovered from a woman aged 45-65 years in good health. The sequencing sample was made of naive T cells sorted from blood. The cell subset or site label, as the study defines it: cells isolated with a human naive T-cell isolation kit. The chain is made from TRBV5-1 and TRBJ2-1; 8 of the junction bases match TRBD2. The DNA sequence reads TGCGCCAGCAGCTTGGTGGGACTAGCCTACAATGAGCAGTTCTTC. The resulting protein is CASSLVGLAYNEQFF.